Here is one T cell receptor (beta chain) with its context. Its antigen is unknown. Nothing much larger sits one base from this clone, and base qualities are not available. The library was generated by RT-PCR. The sample was run on an Illumina HiSeq 2500. TCRdb reworked the public reads: Q25 trimming with fastp, MiXCR clone assembly, productive beta chains retained. CDR3 protein duplicates are merged, each entry listing the most common genes and DNA. The sample profile shows around 750,000 distinct CDR3 sequences; 21% of them were found once. The top ten constitute roughly 10% of the sample. This sample stems from a study of response to subunit inactivated influenza vaccine (dated by TCRdb to 2016 to 2018). About the study as a whole: To follow how T cells responded to a trivalent subunit inactivated influenza vaccine, the researchers relied on deep quantitative profiling of the T cell receptor repertoire.

What the work shows at the level of the full study, not this receptor alone: The authors suggested that each seasonal influenza vaccination may recruit only a limited number of new T cells.

In the germline V gene, CDR1 corresponds to SGHDT and CDR2 to YYEEEE. The trim is 4 bases for V and 5 bases for J, with a gap of 10 bases between the germline ends. Measured from the cysteine to the phenylalanine, the CDR3 is 13 residues long. The read is trimmed to its CDR3 DNA, 39 bases read in frame from base 1. The origin of this receptor is a man aged 50 or older who received an inactivated influenza vaccine. Donor details come from another sample of the same person, matched by shared clones. The sequences come from PBMCs from blood, collected 5 to 6 days after vaccination. Rearrangement joined TRBV5-6 to TRBJ2-1; no confident D gene assignment can be made. The DNA is TGTGCCAGCAGCCGGACCGTCAACAATGAGCAGTTCTTC. This yields the protein CASSRTVNNEQFF.